This T cell receptor (beta chain) is from a study of regulatory T cells in long-lasting Graves disease. Overall study findings and caveats: New patients shared around 980 public clonotypes, and persistent patients shared more, with over 2,500. Lower TCR diversity was seen in persistent Graves' patients than in newly diagnosed ones.

Germline-derived CDR1 and CDR2 are MNHEY and SMNVEV (reference sequence). The CDR3 extends over 14 amino acids. Ten or more counts support this clonotype. As yet, its antigen is unknown. One end of the junction is discordant with germline, which a read error may explain. Through Arm-PCR of CDR3 regions and iRepertoire HTBI primers, TCR beta libraries were built. TCRdb reprocessed the multiplex PCR reads with MiXCR, giving one entry per CDR3 protein. This table has over 650,000 distinct CDR3 sequences, around 30% appearing once. As to time point: persistent/refractory GD, antithyroid drugs over 5 years with positive TRAb. RNA from PBMCs was the source of the TCR library.

The chain joins TRBV27 to TRBJ2-5, with D perhaps matching TRBD1 (5 bases). The receptor was derived from a female donor with Graves disease. The sample here was peripheral blood mononuclear cells (PBMCs), taken when the disease was refractory, from a patient treated with antithyroid drugs. The DNA of the CDR3 is TGTGCCAGCAGTCAAATAGGGGCCGTAGAGGCCCAGTACTTC. This codes for CASSQIGAVEAQYF.